The 29 T cell receptor beta chains in this list originate from one sample, sequenced in a study of PD-1 blockade in mismatch repair-deficient tumors. The method was immunoSEQ multiplex PCR; TCRdb's version includes in-frame clones alone and lacks a portion of them. The table records 100,000 to 150,000 clones, roughly nine tenths of them present only once. Sample: peripheral blood, taken 44 weeks after starting pembrolizumab. These receptors were obtained from an adult with mismatch repair-deficient cancer.

In DNA form, the CDR3 reads TGTGCCATTTCCGGGACAGGGGGGACAGATACGCAGTATTTT. Translation: CAISGTGGTDTQYF. The chain combines TRBV28 with TRBJ2-3; 11 nucleotides agree with TRBD1. From germline, CDR1 is MDHEN and CDR2 SYDVKM. With V trimmed by 10 bases and J by 3 bases, 6 bases remained unmatched. The CDR3 has 14 residues. Combining the CDR3 with reference TRBV28 and TRBJ2-3 gives the whole variable domain DVKVTQSSRYLVKRTGEKVFLECVQDMDHENMFWYRQDPGLGLRLIYFSYDVKMKEKGDIPEGYSVSREKKERFSLILESASTNQTSMYLCAISGTGGTDTQYFGPGTRLTVL.

The gene calls are TRBV28 and TRBJ2-4; a possible D gene is TRBD1 (6 bases). CDR3 length: 17 residues. Germline assignment: CDR1 MDHEN and CDR2 SYDVKM. Trimming removed 5 bases at V and 0 bases at J, with 17 bases between. The CDR3 loop reads CASSPKGQYTAKNIQYF. The CDR3 DNA reads as TGTGCCAGCAGTCCTAAAGGACAGTACACAGCCAAAAACATTCAGTACTTC.

CDR3: CASSLSPNTGELFF. CDR3 coding DNA: TGTGCCAGCAGTTTATCACCGAACACCGGGGAGCTGTTTTTT. The V gene is TRBV27, the J gene TRBJ2-2; D is uncertain. This CDR3 is built from 14 residues. V was clipped by 0 bases and J by 0 bases, with 2 bases between them. Germline lookup yields CDR1 MNHEY and CDR2 SMNVEV (reference sequence).

The chain uses TRBV7-9 and TRBJ2-1; no firm D call. The V end was cut by 5 bases, the J end by 10 bases, with 9 bases between. The length of the CDR3 is 11 residues. CDR1 and CDR2 (germline): SEHNR, FQNEAQ (reference sequence). Written as DNA, the CDR3 is TGTGCCAGCAGCGCGAAGGTAGAGCAGTTCTTC. It yields the protein CASSAKVEQFF.

The J gene is TRBJ2-1, the V gene TRBV9; D remains ambiguous. This CDR3 has 16 residues. V was pared by 3 bases and J by 5 bases, with 18 bases between. CDR1 and CDR2 from the germline V gene are SGDLS and YYNGEE. CDR3 sequence reads: CASSEAGGPFHNEQFF. CDR3 in DNA: TGTGCCAGCAGCGAGGCCGGTGGGCCTTTTCACAATGAGCAGTTCTTC. Filled out from reference TRBV9 and TRBJ2-1, the complete variable domain reads DSGVTQTPKHLITATGQRVTLRCSPRSGDLSVYWYQQSLDQGLQFLIQYYNGEERAKGNILERFSAQQFPDLHSELNLSSLELGDSALYFCASSEAGGPFHNEQFFGPGTRLTVL.

This clone was recorded only once. V is TRBV29-1 and J is TRBJ2-1; D tentatively fits TRBD1 or TRBD2 (6 bases each). CDR3 length equals 14 residues. The V end lost 6 bases, the J end lost 4 bases, and 16 bases lay between the germline ends. CDR1 SQVTM and CDR2 ANQGSEA come from the germline V gene. The CDR3 coding sequence is TGCAGCGTGGGGGGCAGGGCCCGGTACAATGAGCAGTTCTTC. Amino acids: CSVGGRARYNEQFF.

J is TRBJ2-1 and V is TRBV10-1, with 7 bases aligning to TRBD1. CDR1 is WNHNN, CDR2 SYGVQD, per germline (reference sequence). CDR3 size: 17 residues. The J segment lost 0 bases and the V segment lost 4 bases, leaving 9 bases of the junction unmatched. Written as DNA, the CDR3 is TGCGCCAGCAGTGGTAGAGAGACAGGGAGCTCCTACAATGAGCAGTTCTTC. It encodes CASSGRETGSSYNEQFF.

The genes are TRBV13 and TRBJ2-7, with 10 positions matching TRBD2. The CDR3 loop spans 16 amino acids. Trimming removed 7 bases from V and 4 bases from J; junction bases left unmatched: 13. Germline V gene sequence: CDR1 PRHDT, CDR2 FYEKMQ (reference sequence). The CDR3 nucleotides are TGTGCCAGCACCACTCGCCTCATAGCGGGAGGATACGAGCAGTACTTC. Protein sequence: CASTTRLIAGGYEQYF. Supplemented by reference TRBV13 and TRBJ2-7, the full variable domain reads AAGVIQSPRHLIKEKRETATLKCYPIPRHDTVYWYQQGPGQDPQFLISFYEKMQSDKGSIPDRFSAQQFSDYHSELNMSSLELGDSALYFCASTTRLIAGGYEQYFGPGTRLTVT.

The chain links TRBV30 to TRBJ2-7, with 9 bases lining up with TRBD1. V lost 0 bases and J lost 3; bases outside the gene matches: 6. CDR3 length equals 15 residues. Germline assignment: CDR1 GTSNPN and CDR2 SVGIG (reference sequence). CDR3 region: CAWSVPGTGIYEQYF. The DNA of the CDR3 is TGTGCCTGGAGTGTACCCGGGACAGGGATCTACGAGCAGTACTTC.

This rearrangement joins TRBV30 to TRBJ2-2, with 10 bases lining up with TRBD2. V was clipped by 7 bases and J by 4 bases; unmatched bases: 9. Germline V gives CDR1 GTSNPN, CDR2 SVGIG (reference sequence). The CDR3 loop spans 15 amino acids. The CDR3 loop reads CASILAGSITGELFF. In nucleotides, the CDR3 is TGTGCCTCCATACTAGCGGGGTCAATCACCGGGGAGCTGTTTTTT.

The gene calls are TRBV10-3 and TRBJ2-1; 9 nucleotides align to TRBD2. Trimming removed 6 bases from V and 7 bases from J; junction bases left unmatched: 7. There are 14 residues in the CDR3. Germline V gives CDR1 ENHRY, CDR2 SYGVKD. Written as DNA, the CDR3 is TGTGCCATCAGCTTAGCGGGAGTGGGGAATGAGCAGTTCTTC. Translation: CAISLAGVGNEQFF.

J is TRBJ2-7 and V is TRBV7-9, with D uncertain. Trimming cost V 3 bases and J 4 bases, with 10 bases left between them. The CDR3 runs 13 residues. Germline-derived CDR1 and CDR2 are SEHNR and FQNEAQ (reference sequence). CDR3 region: CASSFNSMYEQYF. DNA of the CDR3: TGTGCCAGCAGCTTTAACAGTATGTACGAGCAGTACTTC.

V gene TRBV9 combines with J gene TRBJ2-5, with 11 bases that match TRBD2. CDR3 length equals 16 residues. The germline V gene has CDR1 SGDLS and CDR2 YYNGEE. The V segment lost 3 bases and the J segment 5 bases; nucleotides outside the gene matches: 9. The DNA of the CDR3 is TGTGCCAGCAGCGAGGGGACTAGCGGTTACTTGGAGACCCAGTACTTC. This gives the protein CASSEGTSGYLETQYF.

The V and J genes are TRBV6-5 and TRBJ1-2; 7 bases map to TRBD1. Trimming removed 4 bases from V and 4 bases from J; junction bases left unmatched: 9. The germline V gene encodes CDR1 MNHEY and CDR2 SVGAGI. CDR3 length: 15 residues. CDR3 nucleotides: TGTGCCAGCAGTTTCAGGACAGGTCCAACCTATGGCTACACCTTC. This gives the protein CASSFRTGPTYGYTF.

This chain links TRBV2 with TRBJ2-7; 9 bases align to TRBD1. The CDR3 has 15 amino acids. CDR1 and CDR2 from the germline V gene are SNHLY and FYNNEI. Trimming took 3 bases from V and 2 from J; bases not matched to a gene: 5. The chain's CDR3 is CASSEWGQGAYEQYF. The CDR3 DNA reads as TGTGCCAGCAGTGAGTGGGGACAGGGAGCCTACGAGCAGTACTTC. Based on the CDR3 plus reference TRBV2 and TRBJ2-7, the full variable domain is EPEVTQTPSHQVTQMGQEVILRCVPISNHLYFYWYRQILGQKVEFLVSFYNNEISEKSEIFDDQFSVERPDGSNFTLKIRSTKLEDSAMYFCASSEWGQGAYEQYFGPGTRLTVT.

This clone showed up just once. The gene calls are TRBV7-9 and TRBJ2-5, with 7 positions matching TRBD2. The CDR3 sequence is 16 residues long. With 6 bases clipped from V and 3 bases from J, the junction kept 13 bases outside the gene matches. Germline assignment: CDR1 SEHNR and CDR2 FQNEAQ (reference sequence). CDR3 in DNA: TGTGCCAGCAGTATCTGGGGTGGTGCGGGAGAAGAGACCCAGTACTTC. Protein product: CASSIWGGAGEETQYF. Full variable domain (missing parts from reference TRBV7-9 and TRBJ2-5): DTGVSQNPRHKITKRGQNVTFRCDPISEHNRLYWYRQTLGQGPEFLTYFQNEAQLEKSRLLSDRFSAERPKGSFSTLEIQRTEQGDSAMYLCASSIWGGAGEETQYFGPGTRLLVL.

The gene calls are TRBV9 and TRBJ1-1; D might be TRBD1 (5 bases). The V gene's germline CDR1 is SGDLS and CDR2 YYNGEE. This CDR3 region has 15 residues. V was shortened by 0 bases and J by 3 bases, with 12 bases between the two germline ends. CDR3 sequence: CASSVEMGPDTEAFF. DNA for the CDR3: TGTGCCAGCAGCGTAGAAATGGGGCCGGACACTGAAGCTTTCTTT.

For the CDR3, the DNA is TGTGCCAGCAGTTTTTGGTCCGGGAATCACAATGAGCAGTTCTTC. Encoded protein: CASSFWSGNHNEQFF. This chain uses TRBV27 with TRBJ2-1, with a weak D call TRBD2 (5 bases). The V end lost 3 bases, the J end lost 5 bases, and 14 bases lay between the germline ends. The CDR3 is 15 amino acids. CDR1 is MNHEY and CDR2 is SMNVEV in the germline V gene (reference sequence).

The chain employs TRBV11-3 and TRBJ2-5, with D possibly being TRBD1 (6 bases). CDR3 length equals 16 residues. Trimming pared 2 bases from V and 6 bases from J, leaving 19 bases between. CDR1 SGHNT and CDR2 YENEEA come from the germline V gene. CDR3 in DNA: TGTGCCAGCAGCTTACCAGGGGCCCTTGTTGGAAAGACCCAGTACTTC. Encoded protein: CASSLPGALVGKTQYF.

The chain is built from TRBV4-2 and TRBJ2-7, with TRBD1 as a possible D gene (5 bases). The CDR3 consists of 16 residues. CDR1 and CDR2 (germline): LGHNA, YNFKEQ. The V end lost 1 base, the J end lost 0 bases, and 13 bases lay between the germline ends. The CDR3 reads CASSQGGRWSSYEQYF. DNA for the CDR3: TGTGCCAGCAGCCAAGGGGGCAGGTGGAGCTCCTACGAGCAGTACTTC.

The V gene is TRBV19, the J gene TRBJ1-1, with 9 nucleotides matching TRBD1. V was clipped by 1 base and J by 7 bases; unmatched bases: 7. This CDR3 comprises 15 residues. Germline V gene sequence: CDR1 LNHDA, CDR2 SQIVND (reference sequence). The CDR3 DNA sequence: TGTGCCAGTAGTATAGGAGTTTGGGGACAGGGTGAAGCTTTCTTT. Its translation is CASSIGVWGQGEAFF.

The V gene is TRBV27, the J gene TRBJ2-3, with 14 bases aligning to TRBD2. The CDR3 length is 16 residues. V lost 1 base to trimming and J lost 5 bases; unmatched junction nucleotides: 2. Per germline, CDR1 MNHEY and CDR2 SMNVEV (reference sequence). In DNA, the CDR3 is TGTGCCAGCAGTTTATTTGGGACTAGCGGGGGAGATACGCAGTATTTT. Translation: CASSLFGTSGGDTQYF.

This clone appeared once. This chain uses TRBV9 with TRBJ2-2; no reliable D call. This CDR3 has 13 residues. The germline V gene encodes CDR1 SGDLS and CDR2 YYNGEE. V lost 3 bases and J 1 base, leaving 4 bases between the germline ends. DNA for the CDR3: TGTGCCAGCAGCGAGGGGAACACCGGGGAGCTGTTTTTT. Its protein is CASSEGNTGELFF.

This clone has a count of ten or more. The chain links TRBV6-1 to TRBJ1-5; unclear D gene. CDR1 is MNHNS, CDR2 SASEGT, per germline. The CDR3 is 13 residues long. Deletions cut 7 bases from V and 7 bases from J, with 14 bases between. The CDR3 sequence: CASNLNGRQPQHF. DNA of the CDR3: TGTGCCAGCAATCTAAATGGGAGGCAGCCCCAGCATTTT.

The gene calls are TRBV4-3 and TRBJ2-1; D possibly corresponds to TRBD2 (6 bases). Trimming left V 0 bases short and J 4 bases short, with 10 bases between. Germline lookup yields CDR1 LGHNA and CDR2 YSLEER. The CDR3 runs to 15 residues. The CDR3 sequence is CASSQDSGGYNEQFF. DNA of the CDR3: TGCGCCAGCAGCCAAGATTCCGGGGGTTACAATGAGCAGTTCTTC.

This clone was picked up a small number of times. V and J are TRBV28 and TRBJ2-2; 12 nucleotides match TRBD2. This CDR3 comprises 17 residues. From germline, CDR1 is MDHEN and CDR2 SYDVKM. The V gene end was trimmed by 3 bases and the J gene end by 9 bases; junction bases not matched to a gene: 11. The CDR3 DNA reads TGTGCCAGCAGTTTTTCGCTAGCGGGAGGGGTTGAAAGGGAGCTGTTTTTT. Translated: CASSFSLAGGVERELFF.

The J gene is TRBJ2-1, the V gene TRBV11-2; 14 bases line up with TRBD2. CDR1 is SGHAT and CDR2 is FQNNGV in the germline V gene. The V gene end was trimmed by 5 bases and the J gene end by 7 bases; junction bases not matched to a gene: 16. The CDR3 totals 19 residues. The CDR3 DNA sequence: TGTGCCAGCAGCACCTATCGGACTAGCGGGGGGTTAAGAGGGAATGAGCAGTTCTTC. Its protein is CASSTYRTSGGLRGNEQFF. The full variable domain, completed using reference TRBV11-2 and TRBJ2-1, is EAGVAQSPRYKIIEKRQSVAFWCNPISGHATLYWYQQILGQGPKLLIQFQNNGVVDDSQLPKDRFSAERLKGVDSTLKIQPAKLEDSAVYLCASSTYRTSGGLRGNEQFFGPGTRLTVL.

The chain recombines TRBV19 with TRBJ2-2; D is perhaps TRBD1 (6 bases). CDR1 is LNHDA, CDR2 SQIVND, per germline (reference sequence). This CDR3 comprises 13 residues. Trimming stripped 5 bases from V and 7 bases from J, with 11 bases between. The CDR3 DNA follows: TGTGCCAGTAGTCTACAGGGTTTCGGGGAGCTGTTTTTT. This gives the protein CASSLQGFGELFF.

This clone occurred once. This chain joins TRBV27 and TRBJ2-1; no definite D call. Germline loops: CDR1 MNHEY, CDR2 SMNVEV (reference sequence). V lost 3 bases and J 8 bases, leaving 11 bases between the germline ends. The CDR3 contains 13 residues. In nucleotides, the CDR3 is TGTGCCAGCAGTTTTTCGCCTCTCGATGAGCAGTTCTTC. It specifies CASSFSPLDEQFF.